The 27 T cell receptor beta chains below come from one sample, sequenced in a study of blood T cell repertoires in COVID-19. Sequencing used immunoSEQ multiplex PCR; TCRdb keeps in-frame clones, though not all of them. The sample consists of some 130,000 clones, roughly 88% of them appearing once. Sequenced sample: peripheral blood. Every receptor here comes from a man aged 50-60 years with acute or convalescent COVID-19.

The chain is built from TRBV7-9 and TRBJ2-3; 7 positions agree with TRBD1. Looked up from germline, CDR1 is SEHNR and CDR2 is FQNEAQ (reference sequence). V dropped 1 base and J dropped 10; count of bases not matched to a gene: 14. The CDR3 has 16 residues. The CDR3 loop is CASSLVATGFGVPQYF. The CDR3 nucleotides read TGTGCCAGCAGCTTAGTTGCGACAGGGTTCGGGGTGCCGCAGTATTTT. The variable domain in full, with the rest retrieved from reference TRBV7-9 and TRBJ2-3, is DTGVSQNPRHKITKRGQNVTFRCDPISEHNRLYWYRQTLGQGPEFLTYFQNEAQLEKSRLLSDRFSAERPKGSFSTLEIQRTEQGDSAMYLCASSLVATGFGVPQYFGPGTRLTVL.

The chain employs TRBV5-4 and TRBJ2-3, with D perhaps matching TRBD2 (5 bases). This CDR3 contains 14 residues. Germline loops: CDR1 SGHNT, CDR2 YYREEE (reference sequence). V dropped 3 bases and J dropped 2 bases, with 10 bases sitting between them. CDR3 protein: CASSSAADTDTQYF. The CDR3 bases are TGTGCCAGCAGCTCCGCAGCGGACACAGATACGCAGTATTTT.

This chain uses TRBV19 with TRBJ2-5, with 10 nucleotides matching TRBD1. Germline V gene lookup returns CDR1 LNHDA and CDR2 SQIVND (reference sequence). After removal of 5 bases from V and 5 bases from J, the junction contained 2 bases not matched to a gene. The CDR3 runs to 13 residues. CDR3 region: CASSPTGGETQYF. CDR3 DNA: TGTGCCAGTAGTCCGACAGGGGGCGAGACCCAGTACTTC.

The CDR3 protein is CASSVDRSGQEAFF. In DNA form, the CDR3 reads TGCGCCAGCAGCGTGGACAGGAGTGGGCAGGAAGCTTTCTTT. The chain is built from TRBV5-1 and TRBJ1-1; TRBD1 matches 7 bases. The germline gives CDR1 SGHRS, CDR2 YFSETQ. V gave up 4 bases and J gave up 8 bases; unmatched junction bases: 11. This CDR3 is built from 14 residues.

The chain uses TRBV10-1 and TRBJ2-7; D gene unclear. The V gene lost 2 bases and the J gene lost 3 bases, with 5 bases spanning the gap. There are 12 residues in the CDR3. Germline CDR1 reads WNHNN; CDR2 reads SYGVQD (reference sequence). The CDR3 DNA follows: TGCGCCAGCAGTGAGGCAGGCTACGAGCAGTACTTC. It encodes CASSEAGYEQYF.

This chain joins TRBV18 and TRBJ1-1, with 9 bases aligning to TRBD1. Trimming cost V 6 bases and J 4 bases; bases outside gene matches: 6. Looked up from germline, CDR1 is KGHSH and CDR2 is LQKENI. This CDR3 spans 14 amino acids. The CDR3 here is CASSPGQGSTEAFF. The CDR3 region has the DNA TGTGCCAGCTCCCCCGGACAGGGGAGCACTGAAGCTTTCTTT.

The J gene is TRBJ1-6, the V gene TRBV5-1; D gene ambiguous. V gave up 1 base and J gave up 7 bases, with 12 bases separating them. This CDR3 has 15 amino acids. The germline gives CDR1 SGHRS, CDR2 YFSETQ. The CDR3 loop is CASSLLGVGNSPLHF. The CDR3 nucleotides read TGCGCCAGCAGCTTGTTGGGAGTAGGCAATTCACCCCTCCACTTT.

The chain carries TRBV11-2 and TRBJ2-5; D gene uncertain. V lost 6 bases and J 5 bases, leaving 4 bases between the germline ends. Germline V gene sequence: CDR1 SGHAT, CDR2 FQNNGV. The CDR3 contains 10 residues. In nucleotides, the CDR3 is TGTGCCAGCAGGGAGGAGACCCAGTACTTC. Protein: CASREETQYF.

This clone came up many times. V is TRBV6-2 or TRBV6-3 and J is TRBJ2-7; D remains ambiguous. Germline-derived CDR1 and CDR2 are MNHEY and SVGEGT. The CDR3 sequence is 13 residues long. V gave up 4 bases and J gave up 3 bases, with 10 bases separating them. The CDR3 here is CASSWVTSYEQYF. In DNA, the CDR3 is TGTGCCAGCAGTTGGGTGACAAGCTACGAGCAGTACTTC.

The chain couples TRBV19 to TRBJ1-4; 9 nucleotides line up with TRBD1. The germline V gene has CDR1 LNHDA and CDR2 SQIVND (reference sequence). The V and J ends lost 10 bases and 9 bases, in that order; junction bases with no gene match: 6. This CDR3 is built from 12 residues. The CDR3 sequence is CATGTGWQKLFF. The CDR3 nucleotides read TGTGCCACCGGGACAGGGTGGCAAAAACTGTTTTTT.

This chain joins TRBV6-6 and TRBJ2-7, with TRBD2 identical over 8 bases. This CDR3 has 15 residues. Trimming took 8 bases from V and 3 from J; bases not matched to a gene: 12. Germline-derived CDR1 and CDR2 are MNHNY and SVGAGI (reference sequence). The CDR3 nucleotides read TGTGCCAGCCACGACCCCGGGAGGGGGGACTACGAGCAGTACTTC. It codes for CASHDPGRGDYEQYF.

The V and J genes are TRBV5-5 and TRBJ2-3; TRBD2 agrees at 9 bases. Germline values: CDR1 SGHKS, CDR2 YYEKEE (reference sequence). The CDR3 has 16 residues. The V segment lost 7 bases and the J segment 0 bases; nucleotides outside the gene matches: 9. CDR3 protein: CASLRTSVTSTDTQYF. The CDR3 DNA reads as TGTGCCAGCCTGAGGACTAGCGTAACTAGCACAGATACGCAGTATTTT.

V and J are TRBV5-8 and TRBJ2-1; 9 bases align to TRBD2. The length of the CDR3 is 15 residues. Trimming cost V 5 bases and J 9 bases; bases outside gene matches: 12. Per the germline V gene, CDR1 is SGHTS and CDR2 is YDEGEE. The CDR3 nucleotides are TGTGCCAGCAGGGTCGCACTAGCGGGTAGCGGTGAGCAGTTCTTC. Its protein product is CASRVALAGSGEQFF.

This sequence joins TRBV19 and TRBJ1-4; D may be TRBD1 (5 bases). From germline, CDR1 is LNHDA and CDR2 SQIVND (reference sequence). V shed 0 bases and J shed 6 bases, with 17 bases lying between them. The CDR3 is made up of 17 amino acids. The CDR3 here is CASSIDRATGVYEKLFF. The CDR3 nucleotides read TGTGCCAGTAGTATAGATCGTGCGACGGGGGTTTATGAAAAACTGTTTTTT.

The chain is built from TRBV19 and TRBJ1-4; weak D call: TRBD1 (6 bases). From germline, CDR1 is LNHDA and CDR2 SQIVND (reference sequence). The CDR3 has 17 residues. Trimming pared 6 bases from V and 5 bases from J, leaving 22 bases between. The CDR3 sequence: CASSLGGTGTPNEKLFF. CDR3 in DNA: TGTGCCAGTAGCCTTGGGGGAACCGGGACACCGAATGAAAAACTGTTTTTT.

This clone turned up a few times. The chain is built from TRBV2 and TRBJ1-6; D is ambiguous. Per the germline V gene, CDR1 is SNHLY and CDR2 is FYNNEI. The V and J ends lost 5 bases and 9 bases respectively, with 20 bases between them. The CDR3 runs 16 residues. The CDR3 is CASSYQRLAIGSPLHF. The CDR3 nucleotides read TGTGCCAGCAGTTACCAGCGTCTGGCGATAGGTTCACCCCTCCACTTT.

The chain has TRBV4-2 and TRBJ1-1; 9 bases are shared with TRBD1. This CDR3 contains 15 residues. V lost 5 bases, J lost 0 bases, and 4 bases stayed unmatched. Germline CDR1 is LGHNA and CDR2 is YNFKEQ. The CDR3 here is CASSRDREMNTEAFF. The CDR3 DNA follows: TGTGCCAGCAGCAGGGACAGGGAAATGAACACTGAAGCTTTCTTT.

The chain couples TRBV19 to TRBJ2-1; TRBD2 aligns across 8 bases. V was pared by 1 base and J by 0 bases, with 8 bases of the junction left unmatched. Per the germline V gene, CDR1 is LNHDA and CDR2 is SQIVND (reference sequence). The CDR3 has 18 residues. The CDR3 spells CASSIVSTSGSSYNEQFF. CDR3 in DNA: TGTGCCAGTAGTATAGTTTCTACTAGCGGAAGCTCCTACAATGAGCAGTTCTTC. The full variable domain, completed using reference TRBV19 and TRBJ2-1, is DGGITQSPKYLFRKEGQNVTLSCEQNLNHDAMYWYRQDPGQGLRLIYYSQIVNDFQKGDIAEGYSVSREKKESFPLTVTSAQKNPTAFYLCASSIVSTSGSSYNEQFFGPGTRLTVL.

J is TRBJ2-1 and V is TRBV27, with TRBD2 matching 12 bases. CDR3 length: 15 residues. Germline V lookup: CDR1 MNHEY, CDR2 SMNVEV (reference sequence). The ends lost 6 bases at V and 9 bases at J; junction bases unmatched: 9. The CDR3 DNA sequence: TGTGCCAGCAGAAATCTAGCGGGGGGGCAGGGTGAGCAGTTCTTC. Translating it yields CASRNLAGGQGEQFF.

The CDR3: CASSLGGITSPLHF. CDR3 DNA: TGTGCCAGCAGCTTAGGCGGGATCACCTCACCCCTCCACTTT. V and J are TRBV7-2 and TRBJ1-6; D unresolved. V gave up 1 base and J gave up 10 bases, with 11 bases separating them. CDR1 and CDR2 (germline): SGHTA, FQGNSA. The CDR3 has 14 residues.

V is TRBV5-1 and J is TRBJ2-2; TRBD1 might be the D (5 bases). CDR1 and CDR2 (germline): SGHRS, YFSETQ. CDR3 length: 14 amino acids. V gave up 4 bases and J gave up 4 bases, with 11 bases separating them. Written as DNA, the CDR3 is TGCGCCAGCAGCCTAGGGGAAGGCACCGGGGAGCTGTTTTTT. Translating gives CASSLGEGTGELFF.

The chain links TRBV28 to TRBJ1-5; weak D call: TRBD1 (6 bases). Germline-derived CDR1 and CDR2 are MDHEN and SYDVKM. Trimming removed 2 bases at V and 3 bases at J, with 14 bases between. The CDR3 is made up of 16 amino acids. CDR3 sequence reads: CASSLMRNRANQPQHF. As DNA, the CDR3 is TGTGCCAGCAGTTTAATGAGGAACAGGGCCAATCAGCCCCAGCATTTT.

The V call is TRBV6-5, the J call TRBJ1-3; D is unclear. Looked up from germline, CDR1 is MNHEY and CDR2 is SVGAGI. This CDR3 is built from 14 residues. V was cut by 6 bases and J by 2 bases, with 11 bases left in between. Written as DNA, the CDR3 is TGTGCCAGCAGACCGAGGGCGACTGGAAACACCATATATTTT. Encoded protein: CASRPRATGNTIYF.

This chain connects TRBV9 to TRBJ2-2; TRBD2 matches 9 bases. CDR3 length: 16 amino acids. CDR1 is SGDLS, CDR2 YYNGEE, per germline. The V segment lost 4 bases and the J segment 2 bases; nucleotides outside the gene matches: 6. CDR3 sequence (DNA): TGTGCCAGCAGCCCCAGCGGGGGGCTTAACACCGGGGAGCTGTTTTTT. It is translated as CASSPSGGLNTGELFF.

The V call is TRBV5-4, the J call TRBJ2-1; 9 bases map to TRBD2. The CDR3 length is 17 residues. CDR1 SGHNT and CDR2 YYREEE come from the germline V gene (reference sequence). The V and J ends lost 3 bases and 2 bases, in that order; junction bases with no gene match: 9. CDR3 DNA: TGTGCCAGCAGCTCAGATCCCGGCGGGGGGGCCTACAATGAGCAGTTCTTC. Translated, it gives CASSSDPGGGAYNEQFF.

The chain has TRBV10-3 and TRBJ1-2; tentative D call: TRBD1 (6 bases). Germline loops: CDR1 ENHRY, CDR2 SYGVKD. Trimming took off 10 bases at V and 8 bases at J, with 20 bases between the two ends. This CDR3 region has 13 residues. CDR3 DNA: TGTGCCACCGGCATACAGGGCATGTCGGGCTACACCTTC. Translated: CATGIQGMSGYTF.

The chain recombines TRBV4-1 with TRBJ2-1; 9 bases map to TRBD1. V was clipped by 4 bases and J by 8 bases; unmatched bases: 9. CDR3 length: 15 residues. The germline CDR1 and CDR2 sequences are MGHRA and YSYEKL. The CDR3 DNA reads TGCGCCAGCAGCCCCCCTGGGGACAGGGCACATGAGCAGTTCTTC. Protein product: CASSPPGDRAHEQFF.